A selection of T cell receptor beta chains follows, all from one sample in a study of shared clonotypes between healthy human individuals. Assay: immunoSEQ multiplex PCR; the TCRdb copy retains only in-frame clones and omits some. The sample holds millions of clones; just under 95% are singletons and the top ten take roughly 1.1%. Sequencing was carried out using naive CD8+ T cells sorted from blood. The receptors here all came from a man younger than 30 in good health. Both conserved end residues are part of each CDR3. The D gene is left open where the match is weak. Where a row states a size, it is once, few, many or the class of an expanded clone; other rows omit it.

J gene | CDR3 length | D gene | clone size | V gene | CDR3 protein | CDR3 DNA
TRBJ1-3 | 10 | NA | once | TRBV10-1 | CASPVDTIYF | TGCGCCAGCCCGGTCGACACCATATATTTT
TRBJ1-5 | 15 | NA | NA | TRBV4-1 | CASSQSPGVNQPQHF | TGCGCCAGCAGCCAATCACCAGGGGTAAATCAGCCCCAGCATTTT
TRBJ2-4 | 18 | TRBD2 | NA | TRBV10-2 | CASSDDSGLAIALDIQYF | TGCGCCAGCAGTGATGATTCTGGACTAGCGATAGCTCTTGACATTCAGTACTTC
TRBJ2-7 | 16 | NA | NA | TRBV21-1 | CASSRSNRDRSYEQYF | TGTGCCAGCAGCAGAAGCAACCGGGACAGGTCCTACGAGCAGTACTTC
TRBJ2-3 | 14 | NA | NA | TRBV6-6 | CASSYSKASDTQYF | TGTGCCAGCAGTTACTCGAAGGCGTCTGATACGCAGTATTTT
TRBJ2-5 | 15 | TRBD2 | NA | TRBV27 | CASSLMAGGGETQYF | TGTGCCAGCAGTTTAATGGCGGGAGGTGGCGAGACCCAGTACTTC
TRBJ2-1 | 12 | TRBD2 | NA | TRBV7-7 | CAIAGESDEQFF | TGTGCTATAGCGGGAGAATCTGATGAGCAGTTCTTC
TRBJ1-1 | 13 | NA | NA | TRBV6-6 | CASSYGAGAEAFF | TGTGCCAGCAGTTACGGGGCAGGGGCTGAAGCTTTCTTT
TRBJ2-7 | 15 | TRBD2 | NA | TRBV7-9 | CASSFPGLASDEQYF | TGTGCCAGCAGCTTCCCAGGACTAGCTTCAGACGAGCAGTACTTC
TRBJ2-7 | 16 | TRBD2 | NA | TRBV27 | CASSPSSGTTSYEQYF | TGTGCCAGCAGTCCGTCTTCCGGGACTACCTCCTACGAGCAGTACTTC
TRBJ2-4 | 15 | NA | NA | TRBV19 | CASSIIGTAKNIQYF | TGTGCCAGTAGTATCATCGGGACAGCCAAAAACATTCAGTACTTC
TRBJ2-7 | 15 | NA | once | TRBV7-9 | CASSPGTFSPGEQYF | TGTGCCAGCAGCCCAGGGACATTTTCCCCGGGGGAGCAGTACTTC
TRBJ2-7 | 16 | TRBD2 | NA | TRBV5-5 | CASSLRPSGTSYEQYF | TGTGCCAGCAGCCTCAGACCTAGCGGGACCTCCTACGAGCAGTACTTC
TRBJ1-3 | 21 | TRBD1 | NA | TRBV6-1 | CASSEILGTGSFTGPGNTIYF | TGTGCCAGCAGTGAAATTCTCGGGACAGGGTCTTTTACGGGACCTGGAAACACCATATATTTT
TRBJ2-7 | 9 | NA | NA | TRBV7-9 | CASHYEQYF | TGTGCCAGTCACTACGAGCAGTACTTC
TRBJ2-3 | 12 | TRBD2 | NA | TRBV29-1 | CSVPGTSGSPYF | TGCAGCGTCCCCGGGACTAGCGGGAGTCCGTATTTT
TRBJ1-3 | 14 | NA | NA | TRBV5-6 | CASSWGLGGNTIYF | TGTGCCAGCAGCTGGGGTTTGGGGGGAAACACCATATATTTT
TRBJ1-5 | 14 | NA | NA | TRBV27 | CASSQTGLDQPQHF | TGTGCCAGCAGCCAAACAGGGTTGGATCAGCCCCAGCATTTT
TRBJ1-5 | 18 | TRBD1 | NA | TRBV4-1 | CASSQDEGQGISNQPQHF | TGCGCCAGCAGCCAAGATGAGGGACAGGGAATAAGCAATCAGCCCCAGCATTTT
TRBJ2-7 | 14 | NA | NA | TRBV30 | CAWSVQGLGYEQYF | TGTGCCTGGAGTGTGCAGGGTTTGGGCTACGAGCAGTACTTC
TRBJ1-4 | 16 | TRBD1 | few | TRBV4-1 | CASSPMWRQGESKLFF | TGCGCCAGCAGCCCGATGTGGAGGCAGGGGGAGTCAAAACTGTTTTTT
TRBJ1-1 | 17 | NA | NA | TRBV27 | CASSLSSIGHGRTEAFF | TGTGCCAGCAGTTTAAGTTCGATTGGACACGGCCGGACTGAAGCTTTCTTT
TRBJ2-6 | 16 | NA | NA | TRBV2 | CASSEQGPSGANVLTF | TGTGCCAGCAGTGAACAGGGCCCCTCTGGGGCCAACGTCCTGACTTTC
TRBJ2-1 | 18 | NA | NA | TRBV10-3 | CAISDKLLTESSYNEQFF | TGTGCCATCAGTGACAAACTACTGACAGAAAGCTCCTACAATGAGCAGTTCTTC
TRBJ2-7 | 14 | TRBD2 | NA | TRBV9 | CASSVGLAGVEQYF | TGTGCCAGCAGCGTCGGACTAGCGGGAGTCGAGCAGTACTTC
TRBJ1-3 | 15 | NA | once | TRBV11-1 | CASSLEEVGGNTIYF | TGTGCCAGCAGCTTAGAGGAGGTAGGGGGAAACACCATATATTTT
TRBJ2-2 | 15 | TRBD2 | NA | TRBV5-6 | CASSLGLAGPGELFF | TGTGCCAGCAGCTTAGGACTAGCGGGTCCCGGGGAGCTGTTTTTT
TRBJ2-3 | 17 | TRBD2 | NA | TRBV4-1 | CASSQEPGLGSTDTQYF | TGCGCCAGCAGCCAAGAGCCGGGACTAGGCTCTACAGATACGCAGTATTTT
TRBJ2-7 | 15 | NA | NA | TRBV5-1 | CASSLVSSAGYEQYF | TGCGCCAGCAGCTTGGTTTCTAGCGCTGGCTACGAGCAGTACTTC
TRBJ2-1 | 12 | NA | NA | TRBV4-1 | CASRHRSGEQFF | TGCGCCAGCAGACACCGATCGGGTGAGCAGTTCTTC
TRBJ2-7 | 13 | NA | NA | TRBV2 | CASAIGQFYEQYF | TGTGCGAGTGCAATAGGACAGTTCTACGAGCAGTACTTC
TRBJ1-1 | 14 | TRBD1 | NA | TRBV18 | CASSPAGGGSEAFF | TGTGCCAGCTCACCCGCAGGGGGCGGGAGTGAAGCTTTCTTT
TRBJ1-6 | 13 | NA | NA | TRBV6-1 | CASSEVRNSPLHF | TGTGCCAGCAGTGAGGTTAGGAATTCACCCCTCCACTTT
TRBJ2-7 | 14 | NA | NA | TRBV19 | CASSNRTSSYEQYF | TGTGCCAGTAGCAACCGGACAAGCTCCTACGAGCAGTACTTC
TRBJ2-5 | 13 | NA | NA | TRBV2 | CASSENPKETQYF | TGTGCCAGCAGTGAAAATCCCAAAGAGACCCAGTACTTC
TRBJ2-2 | 17 | NA | NA | TRBV4-1 | CASSHATWGVDTGELFF | TGCGCCAGCAGCCACGCTACTTGGGGGGTAGACACCGGGGAGCTGTTTTTT
TRBJ1-4 | 15 | TRBD1 | once | TRBV13 | CASSPRSAGQEKLFF | TGTGCCAGCAGCCCAAGGTCCGCGGGACAGGAAAAACTGTTTTTT
TRBJ1-1 | 13 | NA | NA | TRBV5-1 | CASRSTGNTEAFF | TGCGCCAGCAGGTCGACAGGGAACACTGAAGCTTTCTTT
TRBJ1-4 | 14 | NA | NA | TRBV2 | CASSDSSGTEKLFF | TGTGCCAGCAGTGATAGCTCAGGGACTGAAAAACTGTTTTTT
TRBJ2-6 | 15 | NA | NA | TRBV19 | CASSILPGGANVLTF | TGTGCCAGTAGTATTTTGCCTGGTGGGGCCAACGTCCTGACTTTC
TRBJ1-2 | 15 | NA | NA | TRBV5-1 | CASSLVRGQLDGYTF | TGCGCCAGCAGCTTGGTGCGAGGGCAGCTGGATGGCTACACCTTC
TRBJ2-7 | 16 | TRBD1 | NA | TRBV14 | CASSLNPGQPIYEQYF | TGTGCCAGCAGCCTGAACCCGGGACAGCCAATCTACGAGCAGTACTTC
TRBJ2-3 | 13 | NA | NA | TRBV30 | CAWSVGLEDTQYF | TGTGCCTGGAGTGTAGGGCTCGAAGATACGCAGTATTTT
TRBJ2-4 | 13 | NA | NA | TRBV7-6 | CASSLSGGNIQYF | TGTGCCAGCAGCTTATCAGGAGGGAACATTCAGTACTTC
TRBJ2-1 | 16 | TRBD2 | NA | TRBV2 | CASSEDGGGLYNEQFF | TGTGCCAGCAGTGAAGACGGCGGGGGGCTCTACAATGAGCAGTTCTTC
TRBJ2-1 | 16 | TRBD2 | NA | TRBV19 | CASSIGPSGFYNEQFF | TGTGCCAGTAGTATCGGGCCTAGCGGGTTTTACAATGAGCAGTTCTTC
TRBJ2-5 | 15 | TRBD2 | NA | TRBV9 | CASSVGGTNQETQYF | TGTGCCAGCAGCGTAGGGGGGACTAACCAAGAGACCCAGTACTTC
TRBJ2-2 | 15 | TRBD1 | once | TRBV5-8 | CASSGTGDRTGELFF | TGTGCCAGCAGCGGGACAGGGGACCGCACCGGGGAGCTGTTTTTT
TRBJ2-1 | 13 | NA | NA | TRBV6-6 | CASSYPGWDEQFF | TGTGCCAGCAGTTACCCGGGATGGGATGAGCAGTTCTTC
TRBJ2-7 | 17 | TRBD2 | NA | TRBV13 | CASSLLAGGPVGYEQYF | TGTGCCAGCAGCCTCCTAGCGGGAGGGCCTGTTGGGTACGAGCAGTACTTC
TRBJ2-1 | 13 | NA | NA | TRBV30 | CAWSVFSYNEQFF | TGTGCCTGGAGTGTATTTTCCTACAATGAGCAGTTCTTC
TRBJ2-5 | 13 | NA | NA | TRBV30 | CAWSGVAEETQYF | TGTGCCTGGAGCGGGGTGGCGGAAGAGACCCAGTACTTC
TRBJ1-4 | 16 | TRBD1 | NA | TRBV5-1 | CASSPGTGETNEKLFF | TGCGCCAGCAGCCCGGGGACAGGGGAGACTAATGAAAAACTGTTTTTT